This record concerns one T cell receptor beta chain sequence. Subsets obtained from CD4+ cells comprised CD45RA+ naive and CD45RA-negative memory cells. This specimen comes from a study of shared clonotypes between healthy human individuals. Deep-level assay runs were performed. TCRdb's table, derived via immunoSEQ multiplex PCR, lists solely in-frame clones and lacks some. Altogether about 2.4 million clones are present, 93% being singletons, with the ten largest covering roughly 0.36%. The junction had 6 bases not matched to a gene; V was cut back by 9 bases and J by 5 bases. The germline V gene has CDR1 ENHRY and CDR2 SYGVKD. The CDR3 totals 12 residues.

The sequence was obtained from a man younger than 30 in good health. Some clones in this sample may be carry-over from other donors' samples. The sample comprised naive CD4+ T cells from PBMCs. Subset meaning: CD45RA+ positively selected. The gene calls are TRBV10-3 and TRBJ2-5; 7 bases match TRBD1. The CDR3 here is CAIGQVGETQYF. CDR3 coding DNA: TGTGCCATAGGACAGGTTGGGGAGACCCAGTACTTC.